The rows below give T cell receptor beta chains drawn from one sample of a study of control samples from healthy donors and cancer patients. The method was immunoSEQ multiplex PCR; TCRdb's version includes in-frame clones alone and lacks a portion of them. The sample includes approximately 100,000 clones, almost 90% of them seen just once. The sequenced sample consisted of blood. Receptors originate from a man aged 25-40 years in good health. The CDR3 runs from the conserved cysteine through the conserved F or W. A D gene is named only where the DNA matches it firmly. For some rows the clone size is stated as once, few or many, or as a class when expanded; others skip it.

clone size	D gene	V gene	J gene	CDR3 protein	CDR3 DNA
.	.	TRBV7-2	TRBJ2-3	CASSVRQSTDTQYF	TGTGCCAGCAGCGTCCGACAAAGCACAGATACGCAGTATTTT
.	TRBD2	TRBV19	TRBJ2-7	CASSTKKGLATYEQYF	TGTGCCAGTAGTACAAAAAAGGGACTAGCCACCTACGAGCAGTACTTC
.	.	TRBV27	TRBJ2-5	CASRYREVGETQYF	TGTGCCAGCAGGTACAGGGAGGTAGGAGAGACCCAGTACTTC
.	TRBD2	TRBV5-1	TRBJ2-1	CASMIGSGRANEQFF	TGCGCCAGCATGATTGGGAGCGGGAGGGCCAATGAGCAGTTCTTC
.	.	TRBV11-2	TRBJ1-2	CASSFRDTSSYGYTF	TGTGCCAGCAGCTTCCGGGACACCTCCTCCTATGGCTACACCTTC
.	.	TRBV5-1	TRBJ2-5	CASSPQPLETQYF	TGCGCCAGCAGCCCACAGCCCCTGGAGACCCAGTACTTC
once	.	TRBV4-1	TRBJ2-1	CASSTGLYNEQFF	TGCGCCAGTTCAACGGGACTTTACAATGAGCAGTTCTTC
once	.	TRBV7-9	TRBJ1-1	CASSQGPLQVAFF	TGTGCCAGCAGTCAAGGTCCCCTACAAGTGGCTTTCTTT
.	.	TRBV5-8	TRBJ1-2	CASRPIGYRTNYGYTF	TGTGCCAGCAGACCAATTGGTTACCGCACAAACTATGGCTACACCTTC
.	TRBD1	TRBV28	TRBJ2-7	CASSLGQGVREQYF	TGTGCCAGCAGTTTAGGACAGGGGGTACGCGAGCAGTACTTC
.	TRBD2	TRBV7-3	TRBJ2-1	CASSPIGSGRVNEQFF	TGTGCCAGCAGCCCCATTGGGAGCGGGAGGGTCAATGAGCAGTTCTTC
.	.	TRBV6-2/TRBV6-3	TRBJ1-1	CASSWTVNTEAFF	TGTGCCAGCAGTTGGACAGTGAACACTGAAGCTTTCTTT
.	.	TRBV7-9	TRBJ2-5	CASSLQETQYF	TGTGCCAGCAGCTTGCAGGAGACCCAGTACTTC
few	.	TRBV30	TRBJ1-2	CAWSVRLGERSYGYTF	TGTGCCTGGAGTGTACGTCTCGGTGAACGGAGTTATGGCTACACCTTC
.	.	TRBV30	TRBJ1-2	CAWMADYGYTF	TGTGCCTGGATGGCAGACTATGGCTACACCTTC
few	TRBD1	TRBV3-1/TRBV3-2	TRBJ2-3	CASSRDRGGTQYF	TGTGCCAGCAGCCGGGACAGGGGGGGTACGCAGTATTTT
.	.	TRBV3-1/TRBV3-2	TRBJ1-4	CASSHRGTNEKLFF	TGTGCCAGCAGCCACAGGGGCACTAATGAAAAACTGTTTTTT
.	.	TRBV4-1	TRBJ2-5	CASSHWTRDGTQYF	TGCGCCAGCAGCCACTGGACACGGGATGGGACCCAGTACTTC
.	.	TRBV29-1	TRBJ2-3	CSAEGSPKHGTQYF	TGCAGCGCAGAGGGATCTCCAAAGCACGGTACGCAGTATTTT
.	.	TRBV4-1	TRBJ1-2	CASSQVPLREAGYTF	TGCGCCAGCAGCCAAGTCCCCCTCAGGGAGGCCGGCTACACCTTC
.	.	TRBV7-8	TRBJ1-5	CASSLGEPQPQHF	TGTGCCAGCAGCTTAGGGGAGCCTCAGCCCCAGCATTTT
.	.	TRBV5-1	TRBJ2-4	CASSLALKNIQYF	TGCGCCAGCAGCTTGGCACTTAAAAACATTCAGTACTTC
.	.	TRBV29-1	TRBJ2-1	CSVPGVNSYNEQFF	TGCAGCGTTCCAGGGGTGAACTCCTACAATGAGCAGTTCTTC
.	TRBD2	TRBV4-3	TRBJ2-1	CASSQNSGLAMGNEQFF	TGCGCCAGCAGCCAAAACTCGGGACTAGCGATGGGCAATGAGCAGTTCTTC
.	TRBD2	TRBV27	TRBJ2-6	CASTYLGLASVGTGANVLTF	TGTGCCAGCACCTACCTGGGACTAGCAAGCGTCGGTACTGGGGCCAACGTCCTGACTTTC
.	.	TRBV28	TRBJ1-1	CASSLPNPYRTEAFF	TGTGCCAGCAGTTTACCGAACCCGTACCGCACTGAAGCTTTCTTT
.	TRBD2	TRBV13	TRBJ2-3	CASSLGGGSGMADTQYF	TGTGCCAGCAGCTTAGGCGGGGGTAGCGGGATGGCAGATACGCAGTATTTT
.	.	TRBV27	TRBJ1-1	CASRDFVGDTEAFF	TGTGCCAGCAGGGACTTCGTAGGGGACACTGAAGCTTTCTTT
.	.	TRBV7-9	TRBJ1-1	CASSLWTAPGGNTEAFF	TGTGCCAGCAGCCTATGGACAGCCCCGGGGGGGAACACTGAAGCTTTCTTT
.	.	TRBV12-3/TRBV12-4	TRBJ2-3	CASSFQGTDTQYF	TGTGCCAGCAGTTTCCAGGGCACAGATACGCAGTATTTT
.	.	TRBV2	TRBJ2-2	CASSVPRDTGELFF	TGTGCCAGCAGTGTTCCCCGTGACACCGGGGAGCTGTTTTTT
.	.	TRBV27	TRBJ1-1	CASQRWGGIPNTEAFF	TGTGCCAGCCAACGGTGGGGCGGAATTCCGAACACTGAAGCTTTCTTT
.	.	TRBV12-5	TRBJ1-5	CASGFFSVNSNQPQHF	TGTGCTAGTGGTTTTTTCTCGGTTAATAGCAATCAGCCCCAGCATTTT
.	TRBD2	TRBV4-1	TRBJ2-1	CASSPGTSGYNEQFF	TGCGCCAGCAGCCCCGGGACTAGCGGCTACAATGAGCAGTTCTTC
.	.	TRBV28	TRBJ2-2	CASSFQTGELFF	TGTGCCAGCAGTTTCCAGACCGGGGAGCTGTTTTTT